Presented here are 28 T cell receptor beta chains from one specimen sequenced in a study of blood T cells in healthy people across ages (dated by TCRdb to between 2015 and 2017). The method behind the library was 5' RACE. For sequencing, an Illumina HiSeq 2500 was employed. A second PCR of about 6 to 12 cycles was performed with a sample-barcoded 5' primer and a J-beta primer mix. TCRdb reworked the public reads: Q25 trimming with fastp, MiXCR clone assembly, productive beta chains retained. CDR3 protein sequences are deduplicated, and each keeps its most common genes and DNA. This sample has hundreds of thousands of distinct CDR3 sequences in its table, and roughly 58% of those were observed once. The ten largest account for more than 35% of the sample. The sequenced material came from blood. These receptor sequences come from a man between 60 and 75 years old in good health.

The V gene is TRBV20-1, the J gene TRBJ1-4; the D is unclear. The CDR3 has 12 amino acids. Germline CDR1 DFQATT, CDR2 SNEGSKA (reference sequence). Trimming shortened V by 3 bases and J by 6 bases, and 8 bases separated the two germline ends. In DNA form, the CDR3 reads TGCAGTGCTAGCGTCGGGGATGAAAAACTGTTTTTT. As protein: CSASVGDEKLFF.

V gene TRBV20-1 combines with J gene TRBJ1-1; D not certain. CDR1 is DFQATT, CDR2 SNEGSKA, per germline (reference sequence). CDR3 size: 16 residues. V was cut by 1 base and J by 1 base, with 16 bases left in between. CDR3 in amino acids: CSARVSKHRENTEAFF. For the CDR3, the DNA is TGCAGTGCTAGAGTTTCAAAACACCGGGAGAACACTGAAGCTTTCTTT.

This clonotype was picked up a small number of times. V is TRBV7-9 and J is TRBJ2-7; D may correspond to TRBD1 or TRBD2 (5 bases each). Looked up from germline, CDR1 is SEHNR and CDR2 is FQNEAQ (reference sequence). V lost 3 bases to trimming and J lost 5 bases, with 14 bases between them. The CDR3 length is 14 residues. The CDR3 loop is CASSLGTVGHEQYF. The CDR3 bases are TGTGCCAGCAGCTTGGGGACGGTTGGCCACGAGCAGTACTTC.

The chain has TRBV18 and TRBJ1-4; 8 nucleotides agree with TRBD1. The CDR3 is 15 residues long. Trimming took 3 bases from V and 4 from J; bases not matched to a gene: 4. Germline values: CDR1 KGHSH, CDR2 LQKENI. The CDR3 coding sequence is TGTGCCAGCTCACCGACAGGGGCCCGTAATGAAAAACTGTTTTTT. Its translation: CASSPTGARNEKLFF.

In this sample, this clonotype turned up once. The chain combines TRBV6-5 with TRBJ2-2; the D gene is possibly TRBD2 (5 bases). Trimming removed 8 bases at V and 3 bases at J, with 16 bases between. The CDR3 length is 15 residues. Germline V gene sequence: CDR1 MNHEY, CDR2 SVGAGI. The CDR3 DNA is TGTGCCAGCTCACAACTAGGATACTACACCGGGGAGCTGTTTTTT. This codes for CASSQLGYYTGELFF.

The chain employs TRBV12-3 or TRBV12-4 and TRBJ1-2; a weak D match, TRBD1 (5 bases). CDR3 length: 12 residues. V gave up 5 bases and J gave up 7 bases, with 11 bases separating them. The CDR3 nucleotides are TGTGCCAGCAGTCCCGGGGGTCTTGGCTACACCTTC. Amino acids: CASSPGGLGYTF.

The V and J genes are TRBV5-6 and TRBJ2-5; 9 bases fit TRBD1. The CDR3 length is 16 residues. Germline V gene sequence: CDR1 SGHDT, CDR2 YYEEEE. The V segment lost 3 bases and the J segment 0 bases; nucleotides outside the gene matches: 6. CDR3 sequence reads: CASSWTGATYQETQYF. CDR3 sequence (DNA): TGTGCCAGCAGCTGGACAGGGGCGACGTACCAAGAGACCCAGTACTTC.

The V and J genes are TRBV3-1 and TRBJ1-5, with 7 bases that match TRBD1. Germline loops: CDR1 LGHDT, CDR2 YNNKEL (reference sequence). The CDR3 totals 14 residues. The V gene end was trimmed by 5 bases and the J gene end by 5 bases; junction bases not matched to a gene: 6. CDR3 nucleotide sequence: TGTGCCAGCAGCTTCAACAGGGGTGATCAGCCCCAGCATTTT. Its translation is CASSFNRGDQPQHF. The entire variable domain, with the rest obtained from reference TRBV3-1 and TRBJ1-5, is as follows: DTAVSQTPKYLVTQMGNDKSIKCEQNLGHDTMYWYKQDSKKFLKIMFSYNNKELIINETVPNRFSPKSPDKAHLNLHINSLELGDSAVYFCASSFNRGDQPQHFGDGTRLSIL.

This clonotype occurred a few times. The rearrangement joins TRBV6-1 to TRBJ2-7; TRBD1 or TRBD2 may be the D gene (5 bases each). The germline CDR1 and CDR2 sequences are MNHNS and SASEGT. The V end was cut by 6 bases, the J end by 3 bases, with 27 bases between. The length of the CDR3 is 18 residues. CDR3 in DNA: TGTGCCAGCAGCCTACGAGGGCCAGCCCAGGGAATGATCTACGAGCAGTACTTC. Translated, it gives CASSLRGPAQGMIYEQYF.

This clonotype has just one count. The chain links TRBV5-1 to TRBJ2-6; no reliable D call. The CDR3 has 16 residues. Trimming removed 2 bases from V and 1 base from J, with 10 bases in between. CDR1 is SGHRS, CDR2 YFSETQ, per germline. CDR3 DNA sequence: TGCGCCAGCAGCTTTACAGCTATATCTGGGGCCAACGTCCTGACTTTC. It encodes CASSFTAISGANVLTF.

The rearrangement joins TRBV10-2 to TRBJ2-7; 12 bases map to TRBD2. Per germline, CDR1 WSHSY and CDR2 SAAADI. The CDR3 runs 14 residues. V shed 6 bases and J 3 bases; nucleotides not matched to a gene: 3. CDR3 loop: CASRPSGGDYEQYF. DNA for the CDR3: TGCGCCAGCAGACCTAGCGGGGGGGACTACGAGCAGTACTTC.

V and J are TRBV10-3 and TRBJ2-3; 7 bases align to TRBD1. From germline, CDR1 is ENHRY and CDR2 SYGVKD. The CDR3 is made up of 14 amino acids. V lost 6 bases, J lost 2 bases, and 5 bases stayed unmatched. The CDR3 region is CAIRTGTDTDTQYF. The CDR3 DNA follows: TGTGCCATCAGGACAGGGACGGACACAGATACGCAGTATTTT.

This rearrangement joins TRBV6-1 to TRBJ2-1; no reliable D call. With 0 bases removed from V and 7 bases from J, the gap between germline ends came to 4 bases. Looked up from germline, CDR1 is MNHNS and CDR2 is SASEGT. The CDR3 spans 12 residues. The CDR3 loop is CASSEAGNEQFF. In DNA form, the CDR3 reads TGTGCCAGCAGTGAAGCAGGGAATGAGCAGTTCTTC.

In this sample, this clonotype turned up a few times. At one end the junction does not follow the germline gene, possibly because of a read error. This sequence joins TRBV20-1 and TRBJ1-2; D remains ambiguous. CDR3 length equals 14 residues. Per germline, CDR1 DFQATT and CDR2 SNEGSKA (reference sequence). The CDR3 DNA is TGCAGTGCTACGCCCGACCTCCCGGTCTATGGCAACACCTTC. The encoded protein is CSATPDLPVYGNTF.

A word on this clonotype: At one end the junction does not follow the germline gene, possibly because of a read error. The CDR3 DNA is TGTGCCGGCTCACCCCGCTGTCCAGATACGCAGTATTTT. Encoded protein: CAGSPRCPDTQYF. The rearrangement joins TRBV18 to TRBJ2-3; the D is unclear. CDR1 and CDR2 (germline): KGHSH, LQKENI. The CDR3 spans 13 residues.

The chain is built from TRBV4-3 and TRBJ2-1; perhaps D is TRBD1 or TRBD2 (6 bases each). The J call is in doubt because the DNA end fits TRBJ2-7 better. Germline V gene sequence: CDR1 LGHNA, CDR2 YSLEER. The CDR3 totals 18 residues. CDR3 coding DNA: TGCGCCAGCAGCCAGCTGTTTTGGCGGGGACATTCCTACAATGAGCAGTACTTC. Amino acid sequence: CASSQLFWRGHSYNEQYF.

The chain's CDR3 is CSALSGQGESPLHF. The CDR3 DNA is TGCAGTGCTCTGTCAGGGCAGGGGGAATCACCCCTCCACTTT. The chain recombines TRBV20-1 with TRBJ1-6; 7 bases are shared with TRBD1. The V gene's germline CDR1 is DFQATT and CDR2 SNEGSKA (reference sequence). The CDR3 has 14 amino acids. Trimming removed 5 bases from V and 10 bases from J; junction bases left unmatched: 11.

This clonotype occurred once. V and J are TRBV9 and TRBJ2-5, with D possibly TRBD2 on 7 matching bases. V gave up 0 bases and J gave up 4 bases, with 16 bases separating them. The CDR3 is made up of 16 amino acids. Germline CDR1 is SGDLS and CDR2 is YYNGEE. The CDR3 loop is CASSVEGGRSGETQYF. The CDR3 DNA reads as TGTGCCAGCAGCGTAGAGGGGGGGAGGAGTGGAGAGACCCAGTACTTC.

This clonotype was detected a few times. The V call is TRBV12-3 or TRBV12-4, the J call TRBJ2-3, with 7 bases fitting TRBD2. The V segment lost 3 bases and the J segment 2 bases; nucleotides outside the gene matches: 2. CDR3 size: 14 residues. CDR3 nucleotide sequence: TGTGCCAGCAGTTTGGGGGGGAACACAGATACGCAGTATTTT. This encodes CASSLGGNTDTQYF.

J is TRBJ2-3 and V is TRBV20-1; unclear D gene. With 1 base removed from V and 0 bases from J, the gap between germline ends came to 11 bases. From germline, CDR1 is DFQATT and CDR2 SNEGSKA (reference sequence). This CDR3 has 15 residues. CDR3 sequence reads: CSARAGARSTDTQYF. The CDR3 nucleotides read TGCAGTGCTAGAGCGGGCGCCAGAAGCACAGATACGCAGTATTTT.

This clonotype was recorded a few times. The gene calls are TRBV27 and TRBJ2-7; the D gene is possibly TRBD1 (5 bases). CDR3 length equals 18 residues. Trimming took 3 bases from V and 0 from J, leaving 21 bases between them. Germline lookup yields CDR1 MNHEY and CDR2 SMNVEV (reference sequence). The CDR3 DNA reads TGTGCCAGCAGTTTTGCCAAGTCGGGTAGGGGCCTCTCCTACGAGCAGTACTTC. Protein sequence: CASSFAKSGRGLSYEQYF.

The V call is TRBV6-2 or TRBV6-3, the J call TRBJ2-7; D is unclear. Trimming took 2 bases from V and 2 from J, leaving 4 bases between them. The CDR3 contains 12 residues. Germline CDR1 reads MNHEY; CDR2 reads SVGEGT. Written as DNA, the CDR3 is TGTGCCAGCAGTTACGGTCCCTACGAGCAGTACTTC. Translating gives CASSYGPYEQYF.

The CDR3 region has the DNA TGTGCCAGCAGCCCCCTTTCGGGACAGGGGATCTATGGCTACACCTTC. Protein product: CASSPLSGQGIYGYTF. V is TRBV9 and J is TRBJ1-2; 10 bases line up with TRBD1. CDR3 length equals 16 residues. V trimming: 4 bases; J trimming: 4 bases; junction bases outside the gene matches: 10. The germline gives CDR1 SGDLS, CDR2 YYNGEE.

The V gene is TRBV6-5, the J gene TRBJ1-2; possible D gene TRBD1, 6 bases. Trimming left V 6 bases short and J 4 bases short, with 12 bases between. CDR3 size: 13 residues. Germline CDR1 reads MNHEY; CDR2 reads SVGAGI. CDR3 sequence reads: CASRTRGGYGYTF. CDR3 nucleotide sequence: TGTGCCAGCAGAACCCGAGGGGGCTATGGCTACACCTTC.

The chain employs TRBV12-3 or TRBV12-4 and TRBJ2-2; TRBD2 matches 8 bases. CDR3 length: 16 residues. V shed 10 bases and J 7 bases; nucleotides not matched to a gene: 17. CDR3 DNA sequence: TGTGCCACCTCTGGTAGTCGGGGGGGCACGAACGGGGAGCTGTTTTTT. Translation: CATSGSRGGTNGELFF.

The V call is TRBV4-1, the J call TRBJ1-1; maybe TRBD1 (6 bases). Looked up from germline, CDR1 is MGHRA and CDR2 is YSYEKL. This CDR3 has 16 residues. V lost 1 base, J lost 2 bases, and 14 bases lay in between. The CDR3 nucleotides are TGCGCCAGCAGCCAAGCGCAGGGGCTTTATAACACTGAAGCTTTCTTT. Amino acids: CASSQAQGLYNTEAFF.

The chain links TRBV7-8 to TRBJ2-1; 10 bases match TRBD1. Germline V gives CDR1 SGHVS, CDR2 FQNEAQ. The trim removed 5 bases at V and 7 bases at J, leaving 8 bases unmatched. This CDR3 has 15 residues. Written as DNA, the CDR3 is TGTGCCAGCAGCCACGGGACAGGGGTGGGTAATGAGCAGTTCTTC. Its translation is CASSHGTGVGNEQFF.

The chain uses TRBV3-1 and TRBJ2-5, with no clear D. This CDR3 region has 15 residues. The V gene lost 4 bases and the J gene lost 5 bases, with 17 bases spanning the gap. Germline V lookup: CDR1 LGHDT, CDR2 YNNKEL (reference sequence). CDR3 residues: CASSPSVDATETQYF. The CDR3 DNA reads TGTGCCAGCAGCCCATCCGTTGATGCTACGGAGACCCAGTACTTC.